The entry below describes one T cell receptor beta chain. What antigen it recognizes has not been identified. No base quality information exists; no much larger clone differs at one position. Library preparation was by the immunoSEQ multiplex PCR assay. Imported from immuneACCESS, the table was reduced by TCRdb to in-frame sequences with V and J called. These copies leave out some clones; in studies compared against another copy, an unresolved V gene accounts for under half, and the cause of the remainder is not known. This sample is represented by over 45,000 clones; nearly 95% of them were singletons. 2.6% of the sample lies in the top ten. This record comes from a study of T cell changes during pregnancy in multiple sclerosis (dated by TCRdb to between 2018 and 2020). Concerning the study at large: The study looked at changes in the T cell repertoire across pregnancy in women with multiple sclerosis.

Counted from cysteine to phenylalanine, this CDR3 has 17 amino acids. Only the CDR3 region is kept as DNA, spanning 51 bases read in frame from base 1. V ends up 4 bases short and J 4 bases short, with an unmatched junction base count of 6. The germline V gene sets CDR1 to LGHNA and CDR2 to YNFKEQ. The chain is encoded by TRBV4-2 joined to TRBJ2-2, and TRBD2 aligns with 13 junction nucleotides. The clonotype originates from a female donor with multiple sclerosis, enrolled in a pregnancy study. Material: CD8+ T cells from peripheral blood mononuclear cells, obtained in the third trimester of pregnancy. CDR3 region: CASSPGLAGAGTGELFF. The DNA sequence is given as TGTGCCAGCAGCCCCGGACTAGCGGGAGCAGGCACCGGGGAGCTGTTTTTT.